Listed here are 25 T cell receptor beta chains from one sample, sequenced in a study of vaccination and CD4 T cells after COVID-19. The treatment is: roughly ten-day PBMC culture with coronavirus spike peptide pools or control peptides (ViraFEST assay). According to the study, CD4+ T cells from the unexposed donor were gathered ahead of the COVID-19 pandemic (2011-2018). These receptors lack a known antigen. CD4+ T cells that had been cultured provided DNA sequenced with the Oncomine TCR Beta short-read assay. TCRdb ran MiXCR on the PCR reads and lists one entry per CDR3 protein. The table includes 6,500 to 10,000 distinct CDR3 sequences, about 48% detected once. The sequenced sample was CD4+ T cells from blood, cultured in vitro. These receptors were taken from a human donor in good health.

This chain joins TRBV12-3 or TRBV12-4 and TRBJ1-2; D not resolved. V shed 3 bases and J shed 7 bases, with 18 bases lying between them. This CDR3 region has 15 residues. CDR3 coding DNA: TGTGCCAGCAGTTTGAGGCTCCGGGGTTCATCTGGCTACACCTTC. This codes for CASSLRLRGSSGYTF.

The genes are TRBV7-6 and TRBJ2-3, with 7 bases fitting TRBD2. CDR1 and CDR2 from the germline V gene are SGHVS and FNYEAQ. The CDR3 loop spans 15 amino acids. J lost 3 bases, V lost 5 bases, and 8 bases had no gene match. The CDR3 spells CASSRKAGTTDTQYF. The CDR3 nucleotides read TGTGCCAGCAGCCGAAAAGCGGGGACGACAGATACGCAGTATTTT.

The V gene is TRBV30, the J gene TRBJ1-2, with D maybe TRBD1 (5 bases). V lost 2 bases, J lost 8 bases, and 12 bases lay in between. CDR3 length: 12 residues. Germline loops: CDR1 GTSNPN, CDR2 SVGIG (reference sequence). CDR3 sequence (DNA): TGTGCCTGGAGTCGACAGTCTGCGGGCTACACCTTC. Protein sequence: CAWSRQSAGYTF.

This sequence joins TRBV6-2 or TRBV6-3 and TRBJ2-3; D remains ambiguous. This CDR3 is built from 16 residues. The V gene lost 3 bases and the J gene lost 4 bases, with 17 bases spanning the gap. Germline loops: CDR1 MNHEY, CDR2 SVGEGT. The CDR3 is CASSYSNKPSSDTQYF. In DNA form, the CDR3 reads TGTGCCAGCAGTTATTCTAATAAGCCCTCCTCAGATACGCAGTATTTT.

The chain has TRBV7-6 and TRBJ1-1; the match to TRBD1 covers 7 bases. The V segment lost 2 bases and the J segment 0 bases; nucleotides outside the gene matches: 3. CDR3 length equals 15 residues. In germline, CDR1 is SGHVS, CDR2 FNYEAQ. CDR3 amino acids: CASSLRDSVNTEAFF. CDR3 sequence (DNA): TGTGCCAGCAGCTTAAGGGACAGCGTGAACACTGAAGCTTTCTTT.

This clonotype was found a few times. This sequence joins TRBV19 and TRBJ2-7; D not certain. Germline CDR1 and CDR2: LNHDA and SQIVND (reference sequence). Trimming took off 8 bases at V and 3 bases at J, with 8 bases between the two ends. The CDR3 is 11 residues long. The CDR3 spells CASGTGYEQYF. The DNA for the CDR3 is TGTGCCAGTGGCACGGGCTACGAGCAGTACTTC.

The chain combines TRBV10-3 with TRBJ1-5; tentatively, D is TRBD1 (5 bases). The CDR3 contains 13 residues. V was shortened by 4 bases and J by 2 bases, with 6 bases between the two germline ends. The V gene's germline CDR1 is ENHRY and CDR2 SYGVKD. The CDR3 protein is CAISGDGNQPQHF. In nucleotides, the CDR3 is TGTGCCATCAGTGGGGACGGCAATCAGCCCCAGCATTTT.

This clonotype was detected only a few times. CDR3 region: CASSEARGLSTDTQYF. The CDR3 DNA reads as TGTGCCAGCAGTGAAGCGCGGGGACTTAGCACAGATACGCAGTATTTT. The genes are TRBV2 and TRBJ2-3; possibly TRBD2 for D (6 bases). The CDR3 has 16 amino acids. Germline V gives CDR1 SNHLY, CDR2 FYNNEI. Between the trimmed V and J ends, which lost 0 bases and 0 bases, there was a span of 10 bases.

The table lists this clonotype with a few counts. The V and J genes are TRBV7-2 and TRBJ1-1; TRBD1 is a possible D gene (5 bases). This CDR3 contains 15 residues. Trimming removed 5 bases from V and 4 bases from J, with 17 bases in between. CDR1 is SGHTA and CDR2 is FQGNSA in the germline V gene. The CDR3 spells CASSKMQGSVTEAFF. The CDR3 DNA reads TGTGCCAGCAGCAAGATGCAGGGAAGTGTCACTGAAGCTTTCTTT.

This clonotype came up a few times. The chain combines TRBV7-8 with TRBJ2-7; 7 nucleotides agree with TRBD2. The CDR3 totals 15 residues. Per germline, CDR1 SGHVS and CDR2 FQNEAQ. Germline trimming cut 4 bases from V and 4 bases from J; bases unmatched to any gene: 10. The CDR3 nucleotides read TGTGCCAGCAGCTCCCTAGGGCTAGCGGAATACGAGCAGTACTTC. It is translated as CASSSLGLAEYEQYF.

The chain has TRBV6-1 and TRBJ2-3, with D possibly TRBD2 on 6 matching bases. Germline V CDR1 and CDR2: MNHNS, SASEGT. This CDR3 is 16 amino acids long. Trimming pared 7 bases from V and 2 bases from J, leaving 19 bases between. CDR3 sequence: CASKGYAGGLTDTQYF. In DNA, the CDR3 is TGTGCCAGCAAAGGGTATGCCGGGGGTCTCACAGATACGCAGTATTTT.

The sample holds a few counts of this clonotype. The chain uses TRBV7-6 and TRBJ1-1; D gene ambiguous. V lost 0 bases and J 0 bases, leaving 2 bases between the germline ends. This CDR3 is 13 amino acids long. Germline CDR1 is SGHVS and CDR2 is FNYEAQ. As DNA, the CDR3 is TGTGCCAGCAGCTTAGCGATGAACACTGAAGCTTTCTTT. Translated, it gives CASSLAMNTEAFF.

The CDR3 here is CASSRQGTNYGYTF. CDR3 nucleotide sequence: TGTGCCAGCAGCAGACAGGGTACTAACTATGGCTACACCTTC. J is TRBJ1-2 and V is TRBV6-1; 7 bases line up with TRBD1. Trimming cost V 6 bases and J 0 bases; bases outside gene matches: 4. CDR1 is MNHNS, CDR2 SASEGT, per germline. The CDR3 contains 14 residues.

The rearrangement links TRBV5-4 to TRBJ2-2; 8 bases line up with TRBD2. The V gene end was trimmed by 0 bases and the J gene end by 5 bases; junction bases not matched to a gene: 6. Per the germline V gene, CDR1 is SGHNT and CDR2 is YYREEE (reference sequence). The CDR3 totals 16 residues. The CDR3 nucleotides are TGTGCCAGCAGCTTGGATCTTAGCGGGGCGACCGGGGAGCTGTTTTTT. Its translation: CASSLDLSGATGELFF. Combining the CDR3 with reference TRBV5-4 and TRBJ2-2 gives the whole variable domain ETGVTQSPTHLIKTRGQQVTLRCSSQSGHNTVSWYQQALGQGPQFIFQYYREEENGRGNFPPRFSGLQFPNYSSELNVNALELDDSALYLCASSLDLSGATGELFFGEGSRLTVL.

This clonotype has a single count. This sequence joins TRBV6-1 and TRBJ1-2; tentative D call: TRBD1 (5 bases). The V gene lost 4 bases and the J gene lost 2 bases, with 5 bases spanning the gap. The CDR3 loop spans 12 amino acids. Germline CDR1 MNHNS, CDR2 SASEGT. CDR3 in amino acids: CASSAGNYGYTF. CDR3 coding DNA: TGTGCCAGCAGTGCAGGGAACTATGGCTACACCTTC.

This clonotype was detected a few times. The chain carries TRBV6-4 and TRBJ1-5; 9 nucleotides match TRBD1. The trim removed 4 bases at V and 2 bases at J, leaving 9 bases unmatched. The CDR3 runs to 17 residues. Looked up from germline, CDR1 is MRHNA and CDR2 is SNTAGT. CDR3: CASSVRPGQGGNQPQHF. The CDR3 region has the DNA TGTGCCAGCAGTGTCCGACCGGGACAGGGAGGCAATCAGCCCCAGCATTTT.

The chain carries TRBV6-1 and TRBJ1-1; D is unclear. Trimming pared 4 bases from V and 1 base from J, leaving 7 bases between. CDR1 is MNHNS, CDR2 SASEGT, per germline. The CDR3 is 13 amino acids. This CDR3 reads CASSGTWNTEAFF. Here the CDR3 DNA reads TGTGCCAGCAGTGGAACATGGAACACTGAAGCTTTCTTT.

V gene TRBV6-2 or TRBV6-3 combines with J gene TRBJ1-5; 9 bases align to TRBD1. The germline CDR1 and CDR2 sequences are MNHEY and SVGEGT. The V gene end was trimmed by 4 bases and the J gene end by 7 bases; junction bases not matched to a gene: 8. CDR3 length equals 15 residues. Here the CDR3 DNA reads TGTGCCAGCAGTTTTCGGACAGGGGTAGGGCAGCCCCAGCATTTT. It yields the protein CASSFRTGVGQPQHF.

The chain links TRBV7-2 to TRBJ2-5; TRBD2 might be the D (6 bases). CDR3 length equals 13 residues. Trimming pared 5 bases from V and 2 bases from J, leaving 9 bases between. Germline V gene lookup returns CDR1 SGHTA and CDR2 FQGNSA. The CDR3 loop is CASSRSGQETQYF. The CDR3 DNA reads TGTGCCAGCAGCCGTAGCGGACAAGAGACCCAGTACTTC.

This clonotype was detected a few times. V usage is TRBV20-1 and J usage is TRBJ1-2, with TRBD1 identical over 10 bases. Germline V CDR1 and CDR2: DFQATT, SNEGSKA (reference sequence). The CDR3 loop spans 14 amino acids. Trimming took 5 bases from V and 6 from J; bases not matched to a gene: 9. CDR3 amino acids: CSAYLRDRGHGYTF. The CDR3 coding sequence is TGCAGTGCTTACCTCCGGGACAGGGGACATGGCTACACCTTC.

This clonotype has a handful of counts. The chain joins TRBV19 to TRBJ1-6, with D perhaps TRBD1 (6 bases). This CDR3 has 15 amino acids. The germline V gene has CDR1 LNHDA and CDR2 SQIVND (reference sequence). Trimming took off 6 bases at V and 6 bases at J, with 15 bases between the two ends. The CDR3 sequence: CASRSGALVNSPLHF. CDR3 sequence (DNA): TGTGCCAGTAGATCGGGGGCCCTGGTTAATTCACCCCTCCACTTT.

This clonotype has a handful of counts. J is TRBJ2-6 and V is TRBV6-2 or TRBV6-3, with 7 bases that match TRBD1. Losses at the gene ends were 4 bases for V and 1 base for J; bases not matched to a gene: 1. Germline CDR1 reads MNHEY; CDR2 reads SVGEGT. The length of the CDR3 is 15 residues. The CDR3 region is CASSLGQSGANVLTF. The DNA of the CDR3 is TGTGCCAGCAGTTTGGGACAGTCTGGGGCCAACGTCCTGACTTTC.

The table lists this clonotype with a few counts. The chain joins TRBV27 to TRBJ1-1, with 9 bases identical to TRBD1. Germline loops: CDR1 MNHEY, CDR2 SMNVEV (reference sequence). The CDR3 sequence is 14 residues long. V dropped 3 bases and J dropped 8; count of bases not matched to a gene: 7. CDR3 region: CASSFRDRVSEAFF. For the CDR3, the DNA is TGTGCCAGCAGTTTTCGGGACAGGGTATCGGAAGCTTTCTTT.

The J gene is TRBJ1-6, the V gene TRBV14; D is uncertain. The CDR3 is 15 amino acids. Germline CDR1 is SGHDN and CDR2 is FVKESK. The V and J ends lost 4 bases and 10 bases respectively, with 17 bases between them. CDR3 protein: CASSPLMGGVSPLHF. CDR3 DNA: TGTGCCAGCAGCCCCCTGATGGGTGGAGTATCACCCCTCCACTTT.

This rearrangement joins TRBV7-7 to TRBJ2-5, with 9 bases that match TRBD2. The CDR3 length is 15 residues. J was trimmed by 5 bases and V by 2 bases; bases with no gene match: 6. CDR1 and CDR2 from the germline V gene are SSHAT and FNYEAQ (reference sequence). CDR3 protein: CASSLRGGAMETQYF. The DNA for the CDR3 is TGTGCCAGCAGCTTACGCGGGGGGGCCATGGAGACCCAGTACTTC.